This TCR beta chain came from a study of metastatic and nonmetastatic thyroid tumors. The CDR3 loop spans 14 amino acids. V was shortened by 3 bases and J by 3 bases, with 12 bases between the two germline ends. Germline CDR1 and CDR2: DFQATT and SNEGSKA (reference sequence). With MiXCR, TCRdb called clones anew from the PCR reads. The data show more than 25,000 clones, around 7% seen once. In its sample, this clone was seen many times. Thyroid surgery was performed in patients who had received no treatment beforehand. V and J are TRBV20-1 and TRBJ1-5, with D perhaps matching TRBD1 (5 bases). The clonotype originates from a female donor with papillary thyroid cancer or a benign thyroid nodule (not recorded which). Some clones in this sample may be carry-over from other donors' samples. Sequenced: blood. CDR3 nucleotides: TGCAGTGCTAGCCTGGGGGGGGTCAATCAGCCCCAGCATTTT. This translates into CSASLGGVNQPQHF.